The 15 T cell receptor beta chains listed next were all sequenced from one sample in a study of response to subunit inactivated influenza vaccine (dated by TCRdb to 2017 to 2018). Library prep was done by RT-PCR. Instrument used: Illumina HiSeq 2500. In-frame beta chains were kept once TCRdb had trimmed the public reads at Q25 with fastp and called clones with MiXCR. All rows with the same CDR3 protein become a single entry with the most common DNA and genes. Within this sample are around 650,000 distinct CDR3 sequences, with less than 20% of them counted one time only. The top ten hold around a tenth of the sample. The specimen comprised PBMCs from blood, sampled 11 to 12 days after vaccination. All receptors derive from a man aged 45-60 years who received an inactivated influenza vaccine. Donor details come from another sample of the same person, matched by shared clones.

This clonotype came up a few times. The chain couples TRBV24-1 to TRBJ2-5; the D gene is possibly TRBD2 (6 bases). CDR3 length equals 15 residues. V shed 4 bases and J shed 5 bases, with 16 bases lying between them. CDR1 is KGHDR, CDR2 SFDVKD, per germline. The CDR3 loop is CATSDTGTYGETQYF. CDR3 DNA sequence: TGTGCCACCAGTGACACCGGGACTTACGGGGAGACCCAGTACTTC.

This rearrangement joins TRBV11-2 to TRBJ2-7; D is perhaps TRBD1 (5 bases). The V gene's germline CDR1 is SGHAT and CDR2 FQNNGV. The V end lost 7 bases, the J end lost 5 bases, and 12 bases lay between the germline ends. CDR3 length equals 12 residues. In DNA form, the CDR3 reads TGTGCCAGCACCCGACAGTCAGACGAGCAGTACTTC. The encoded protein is CASTRQSDEQYF.

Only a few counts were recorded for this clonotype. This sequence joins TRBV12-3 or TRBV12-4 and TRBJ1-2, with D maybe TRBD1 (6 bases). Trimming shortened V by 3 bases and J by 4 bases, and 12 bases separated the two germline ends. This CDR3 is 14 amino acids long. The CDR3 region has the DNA TGTGCCAGCAGTTTTCGGGGGGCGGCCTATGGCTACACCTTC. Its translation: CASSFRGAAYGYTF.

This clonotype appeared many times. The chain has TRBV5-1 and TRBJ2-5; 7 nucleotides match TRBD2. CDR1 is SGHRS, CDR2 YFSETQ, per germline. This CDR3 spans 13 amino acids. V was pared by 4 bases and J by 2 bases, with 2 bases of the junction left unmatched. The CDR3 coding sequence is TGCGCCAGCAGCACGGGACTACAAGAGACCCAGTACTTC. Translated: CASSTGLQETQYF.

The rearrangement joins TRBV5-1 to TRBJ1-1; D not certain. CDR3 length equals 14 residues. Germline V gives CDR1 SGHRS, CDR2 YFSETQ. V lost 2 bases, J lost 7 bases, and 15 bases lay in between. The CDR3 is CASSFITTEGEAFF. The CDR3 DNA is TGCGCCAGCAGCTTCATAACCACCGAGGGTGAAGCTTTCTTT.

The CDR3 here is CASSSEGGANTGELFF. CDR3 in DNA: TGTGCCAGCAGCTCGGAAGGGGGCGCGAACACCGGGGAGCTGTTTTTT. V usage is TRBV5-8 and J usage is TRBJ2-2, with 7 bases fitting TRBD1. J lost 0 bases, V lost 3 bases, and 5 bases had no gene match. CDR1 is SGHTS, CDR2 YDEGEE, per germline. CDR3 size: 16 residues.

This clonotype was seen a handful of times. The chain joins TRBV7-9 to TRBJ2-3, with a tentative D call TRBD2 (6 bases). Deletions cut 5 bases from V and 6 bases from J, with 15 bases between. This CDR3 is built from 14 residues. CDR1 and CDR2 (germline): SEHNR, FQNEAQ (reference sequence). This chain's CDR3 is CASSLLGSLDTQYF. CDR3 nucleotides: TGTGCCAGCAGCCTCCTCGGGAGTTTGGATACGCAGTATTTT.

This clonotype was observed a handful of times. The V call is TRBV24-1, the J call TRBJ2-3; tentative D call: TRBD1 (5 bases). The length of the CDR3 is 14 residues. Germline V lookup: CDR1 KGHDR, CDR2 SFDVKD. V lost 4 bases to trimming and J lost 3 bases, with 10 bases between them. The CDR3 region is CATSETVRTDTQYF. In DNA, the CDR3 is TGTGCCACCAGTGAGACAGTACGGACAGATACGCAGTATTTT.

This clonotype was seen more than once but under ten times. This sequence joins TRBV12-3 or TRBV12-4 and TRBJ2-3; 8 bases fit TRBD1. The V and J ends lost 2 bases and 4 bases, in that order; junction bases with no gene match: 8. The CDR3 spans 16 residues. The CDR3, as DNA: TGTGCCAGCAGTTTAAACCTCAGGGGGCCGGCAGATACGCAGTATTTT. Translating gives CASSLNLRGPADTQYF.

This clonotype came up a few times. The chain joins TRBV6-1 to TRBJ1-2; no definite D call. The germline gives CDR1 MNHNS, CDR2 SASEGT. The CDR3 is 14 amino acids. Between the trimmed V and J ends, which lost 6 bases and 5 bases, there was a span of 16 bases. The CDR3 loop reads CASSVFSSGYGYTF. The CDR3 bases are TGTGCCAGCAGCGTATTTAGTTCGGGGTATGGCTACACCTTC.

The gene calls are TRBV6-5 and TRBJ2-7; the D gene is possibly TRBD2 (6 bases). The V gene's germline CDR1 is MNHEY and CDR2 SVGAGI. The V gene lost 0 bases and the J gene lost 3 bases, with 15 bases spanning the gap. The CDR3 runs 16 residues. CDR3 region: CASSYSRAGSYYEQYF. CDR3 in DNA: TGTGCCAGCAGTTACTCGAGGGCGGGGTCCTACTACGAGCAGTACTTC.

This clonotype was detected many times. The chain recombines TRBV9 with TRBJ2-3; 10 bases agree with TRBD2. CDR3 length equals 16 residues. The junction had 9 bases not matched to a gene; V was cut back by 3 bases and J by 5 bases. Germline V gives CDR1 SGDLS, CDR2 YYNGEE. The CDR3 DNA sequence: TGTGCCAGCAGCGCCTCCCCTAGCGGGAGAAGAGATACGCAGTATTTT. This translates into CASSASPSGRRDTQYF.

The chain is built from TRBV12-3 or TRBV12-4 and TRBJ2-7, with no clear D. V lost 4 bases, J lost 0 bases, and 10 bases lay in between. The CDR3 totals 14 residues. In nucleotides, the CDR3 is TGTGCCAGCAGTTATAACAGCCTCTCCTACGAGCAGTACTTC. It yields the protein CASSYNSLSYEQYF.

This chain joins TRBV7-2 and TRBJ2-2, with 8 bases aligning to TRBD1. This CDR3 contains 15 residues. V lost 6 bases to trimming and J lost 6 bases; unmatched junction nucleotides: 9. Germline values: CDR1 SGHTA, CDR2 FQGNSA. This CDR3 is CASRQGQGSSGELFF. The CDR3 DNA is TGTGCCAGCAGGCAAGGACAGGGCTCGTCCGGGGAGCTGTTTTTT.

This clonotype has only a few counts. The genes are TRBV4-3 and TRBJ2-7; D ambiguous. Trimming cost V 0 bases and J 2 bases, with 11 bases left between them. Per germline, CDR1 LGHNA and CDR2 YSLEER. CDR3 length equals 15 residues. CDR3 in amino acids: CASSQDNAGTYEQYF. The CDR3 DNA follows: TGCGCCAGCAGCCAAGATAACGCAGGCACCTACGAGCAGTACTTC.